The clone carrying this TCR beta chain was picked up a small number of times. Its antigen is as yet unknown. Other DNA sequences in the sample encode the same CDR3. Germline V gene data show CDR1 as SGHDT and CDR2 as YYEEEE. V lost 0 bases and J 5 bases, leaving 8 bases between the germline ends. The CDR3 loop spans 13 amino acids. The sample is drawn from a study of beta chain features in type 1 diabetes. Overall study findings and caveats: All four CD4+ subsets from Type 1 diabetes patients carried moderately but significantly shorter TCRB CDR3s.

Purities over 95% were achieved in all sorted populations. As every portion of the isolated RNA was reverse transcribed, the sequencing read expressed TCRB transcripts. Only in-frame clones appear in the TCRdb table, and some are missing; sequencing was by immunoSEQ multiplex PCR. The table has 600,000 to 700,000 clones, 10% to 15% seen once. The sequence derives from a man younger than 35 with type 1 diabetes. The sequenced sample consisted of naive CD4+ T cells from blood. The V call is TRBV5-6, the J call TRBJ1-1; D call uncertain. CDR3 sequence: CASSLVSGTEAFF. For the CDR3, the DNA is TGTGCCAGCAGCTTGGTATCGGGGACTGAAGCTTTCTTT.